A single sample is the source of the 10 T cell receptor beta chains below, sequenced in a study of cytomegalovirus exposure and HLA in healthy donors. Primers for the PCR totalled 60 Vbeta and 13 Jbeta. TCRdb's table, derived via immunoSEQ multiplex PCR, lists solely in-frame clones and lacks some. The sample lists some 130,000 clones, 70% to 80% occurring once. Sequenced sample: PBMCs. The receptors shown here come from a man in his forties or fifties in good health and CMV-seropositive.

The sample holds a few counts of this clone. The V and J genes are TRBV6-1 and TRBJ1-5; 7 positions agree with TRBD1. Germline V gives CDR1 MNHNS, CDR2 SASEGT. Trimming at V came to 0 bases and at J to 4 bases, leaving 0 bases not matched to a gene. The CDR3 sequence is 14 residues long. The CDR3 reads CASSEAGQNQPQHF. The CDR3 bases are TGTGCCAGCAGTGAAGCGGGACAGAATCAGCCCCAGCATTTT.

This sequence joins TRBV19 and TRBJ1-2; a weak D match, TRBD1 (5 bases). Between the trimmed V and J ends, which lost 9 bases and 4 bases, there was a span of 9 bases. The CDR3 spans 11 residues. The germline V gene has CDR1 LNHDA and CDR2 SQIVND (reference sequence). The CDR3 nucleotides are TGTGCCAGCAGGGAGGGCTATGGCTACACCTTC. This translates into CASREGYGYTF.

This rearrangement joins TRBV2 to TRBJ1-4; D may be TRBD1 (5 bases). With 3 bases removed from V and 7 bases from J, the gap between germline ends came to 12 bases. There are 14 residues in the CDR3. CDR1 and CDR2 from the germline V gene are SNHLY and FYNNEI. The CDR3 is CASSERQGGEKLFF. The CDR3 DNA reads TGTGCCAGCAGTGAGAGGCAGGGTGGTGAAAAACTGTTTTTT.

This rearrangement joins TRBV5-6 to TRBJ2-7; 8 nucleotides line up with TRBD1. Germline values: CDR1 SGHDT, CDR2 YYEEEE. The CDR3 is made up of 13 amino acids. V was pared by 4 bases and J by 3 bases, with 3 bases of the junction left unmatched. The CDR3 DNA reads TGTGCCAGCAGCCAGGACAGGGACTACGAGCAGTACTTC. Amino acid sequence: CASSQDRDYEQYF.

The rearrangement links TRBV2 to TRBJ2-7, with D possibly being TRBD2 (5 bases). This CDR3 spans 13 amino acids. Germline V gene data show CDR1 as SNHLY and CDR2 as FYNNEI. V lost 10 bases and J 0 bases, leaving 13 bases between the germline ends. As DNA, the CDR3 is TGTGCCACCGGCCGGACTGACTCCTACGAGCAGTACTTC. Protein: CATGRTDSYEQYF.

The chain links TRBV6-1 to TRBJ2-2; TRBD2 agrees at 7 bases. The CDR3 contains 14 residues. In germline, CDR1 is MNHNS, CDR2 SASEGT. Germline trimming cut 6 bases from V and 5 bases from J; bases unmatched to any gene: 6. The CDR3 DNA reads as TGTGCCAGCAGCCTTCCGCGGGGGACCGGGGAGCTGTTTTTT. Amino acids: CASSLPRGTGELFF.

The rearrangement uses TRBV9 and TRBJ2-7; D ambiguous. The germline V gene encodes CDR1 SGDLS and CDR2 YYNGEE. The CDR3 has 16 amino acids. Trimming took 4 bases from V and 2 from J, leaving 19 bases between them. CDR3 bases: TGTGCCAGCAGCCCGCAAATCCCTCGTGGCACCTACGAGCAGTACTTC. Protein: CASSPQIPRGTYEQYF.

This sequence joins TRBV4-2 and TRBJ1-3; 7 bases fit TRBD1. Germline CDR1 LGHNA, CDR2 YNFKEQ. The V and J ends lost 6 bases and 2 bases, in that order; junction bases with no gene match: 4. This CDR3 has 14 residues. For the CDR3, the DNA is TGTGCCAGCAGTCTACAGGGGACTGGAAACACCATATATTTT. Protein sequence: CASSLQGTGNTIYF.

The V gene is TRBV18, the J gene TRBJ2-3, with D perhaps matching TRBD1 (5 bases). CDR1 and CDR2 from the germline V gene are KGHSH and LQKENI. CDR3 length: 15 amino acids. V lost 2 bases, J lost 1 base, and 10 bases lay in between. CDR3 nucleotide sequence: TGTGCCAGCTCACCAGGCAGGGTCGGCACAGATACGCAGTATTTT. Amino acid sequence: CASSPGRVGTDTQYF.

This CDR3 is CASTPRTGRDQPQHF. The CDR3 DNA reads TGTGCCAGTACCCCTCGGACAGGTCGGGATCAGCCCCAGCATTTT. The chain uses TRBV19 and TRBJ1-5; 7 bases are shared with TRBD1. Germline-derived CDR1 and CDR2 are LNHDA and SQIVND (reference sequence). The CDR3 is 15 amino acids. V shed 7 bases and J 5 bases; nucleotides not matched to a gene: 11.